This T cell receptor beta chain was identified during a study of radiotherapy plus CTLA-4 blockade in lung cancer. About the study: Patients showed objective responses in roughly 18% of cases, and disease control was achieved by 30% to 35%.

The table came from immunoSEQ multiplex PCR; TCRdb's copy has only in-frame clones and leaves some out. Found here are about 110,000 clones, over 75% of them singletons; the top ten hold less than 2.5%. CTLA-4 blockade using ipilimumab, together with focal radiation, was received by patients with chemo-refractory metastatic non-small-cell lung cancer. In regard to this clone: The antigen is unknown.

V dropped 0 bases and J dropped 5 bases, with 19 bases sitting between them. The CDR3 has 17 residues. Germline values: CDR1 SGHNT, CDR2 YYREEE (reference sequence). Study-level points and caveats: Following radiotherapy plus ipilimumab, tumor-derived TCR clones expanded in the blood.

The sequence derives from a human donor with non-small cell lung cancer that progressed on radiotherapy plus ipilimumab. Some clones in this sample may be carry-over from other donors' samples. The sample in question was peripheral blood, obtained from a patient treated with radiotherapy plus ipilimumab. The chain links TRBV5-4 to TRBJ2-3; unclear D gene. The DNA of the CDR3 is TGTGCCAGCAGCTTGGAGCTAGTTCAATCAAATCAAGATACGCAGTATTTT. Translating gives CASSLELVQSNQDTQYF.